This T cell receptor beta chain comes out of a study of neurological immune-mediated disorders (dated by TCRdb to the late 2010s). For context, the study as a whole: Using UMI-based sequencing, the study compared peripheral blood TCR-beta repertoires from patients with HTLV-I-associated myelopathy (HAM/TSP), patients with multiple sclerosis, and healthy controls. Of the approximately 65 subjects in the cohort, some 15 were HAM/TSP patients, about 34 were multiple sclerosis patients, and some 20 were healthy controls. Longitudinal samples, technical triplicates and paired sorted CD4+ and CD8+ T-cell subsets, alongside PBMC samples, were included among the 106 TCR-beta libraries.

cDNA was synthesized by template-switch 5'RACE using a primer carrying a 10-nucleotide random unique molecular identifier by which each TCR transcript was tagged. Every sequencing run covered 15-18 subjects and yielded more than 200 million TCR-beta sequences. The RNeasy kit was used to extract total RNA. TCR-beta VDJ regions were amplified with primers for the TCR constant region and the 5'RACE anchor, using the KAPA Real-time Library Amplification kit. Sample indexes and Illumina adaptors were added in a first PCR, after which library yield was increased in a second PCR. After purification with Ampure beads, the TCR product of roughly 650 bp was size-selected on a 2% E-gel SizeSelection system. Before pooling, library quality was assessed on a Bioanalyzer, concentration was determined with Qubit, and library quantification was performed with the Kapa Library Quantification kit. Paired-end 2 x 150 bp sequencing of the libraries was performed on an Illumina HiSeq 2500. To increase sequence diversity, about 23-32% phiX was spiked into each library pool. In the source study's methods: Quality-filtered reads were processed with the UMI-based MiGEC pipeline, which removed over 75% of raw TCR sequences during error correction. IMGT germline references were used for aligning VDJ genes, and each clonotype was defined as a unique CDR3 amino acid sequence together with its V-J genes. Clonal expansion, Shannon diversity, and CDR3 relatedness (CalcPairwiseDistances, ClusterSamples) were evaluated with VDJtools, and phylogenetic trees were built with CLCbio workbench. Clones with at least 8 unique UMIs were defined as expanded, with this threshold being based on coefficient-of-variation modelling across technical triplicates. TCRdb ran its own pipeline on the public reads, namely fastp trimming at Q25 and MiXCR clone calling, and kept in-frame beta chains. One record per CDR3 amino acid sequence lists the most common genes and DNA. For this entry, the V and J calls and clone size follow TCRdb and not the study's own pipeline. The sample contains tens of thousands of distinct CDR3 sequences, 13% to 15% of them found a single time. The ten largest account for about 7% of the sample.

Healthy controls were blood bank volunteers in Maryland, USA. Unsorted PBMC libraries were generated from 2 million PBMCs stored in RNAlater at -80 °C until RNA extraction. Peripheral blood underwent Ficoll-Hypaque density gradient centrifugation to isolate PBMCs, which were then cryopreserved in liquid nitrogen. V sheds 5 bases and J sheds 3 bases, leaving 13 bases between their ends. Per the germline V gene, SGHTA is the CDR1 and FQGNSA is the CDR2. The CDR3, cysteine through phenylalanine, is 14 amino acids long. Of the read, only the CDR3 DNA is kept; its 42 bases are in frame from base 1. On this clonotype itself: Its binding antigen is unknown. Base qualities were left out, and no much larger clone turns up one base away.

What the study reported, not specific to this receptor: Across subjects, expanded clones never shared an identical CDR3 amino acid sequence, which suggests that the TCR-beta repertoires in every group were private. TCR clonal expansion was highest in HAM/TSP patients and lowest in MS patients, with MS patients falling below even healthy controls.

Sequenced input: PBMCs. The chain is assembled from TRBV7-2 and TRBJ1-1; 5 matching bases give a weak D call of TRBD1. The receptor comes from a woman aged 45-60 years in good health. In nucleotides, the sequence is TGTGCCAGCAGCCTTGACCGGGGGGACACTGAAGCTTTCTTT. It translates as CASSLDRGDTEAFF.